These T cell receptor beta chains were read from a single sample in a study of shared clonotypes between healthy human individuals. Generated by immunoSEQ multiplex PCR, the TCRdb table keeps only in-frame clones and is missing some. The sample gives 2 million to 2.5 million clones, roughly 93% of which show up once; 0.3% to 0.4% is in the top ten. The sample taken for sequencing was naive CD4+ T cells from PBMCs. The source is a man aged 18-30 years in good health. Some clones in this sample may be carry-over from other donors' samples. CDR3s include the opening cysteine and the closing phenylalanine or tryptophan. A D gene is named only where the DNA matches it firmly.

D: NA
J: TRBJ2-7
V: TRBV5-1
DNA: TGCGCCAGCAGCTCAATGTGGGCAGGGGCCCTCCGCGAGCAGTACTTC
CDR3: CASSSMWAGALREQYF

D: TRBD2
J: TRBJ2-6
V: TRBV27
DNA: TGTGCCAGCAGCCCCTCTAGCGGACGCTCTGGGGCCAACGTCCTGACTTTC
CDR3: CASSPSSGRSGANVLTF

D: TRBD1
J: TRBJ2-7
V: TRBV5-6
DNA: TGTGCCAGCAGCGTCGGACAGGGGAGGGGGTACGAGCAGTACTTC
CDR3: CASSVGQGRGYEQYF

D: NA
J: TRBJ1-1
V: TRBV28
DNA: TGTGCCAGCACCGACCTTGGGACGGGGAACACTGAAGCTTTCTTT
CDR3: CASTDLGTGNTEAFF

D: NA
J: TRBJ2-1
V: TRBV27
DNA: TGTGCCAGCAGCGCTTGGGGCCTAAGCTACAATGAGCAGTTCTTC
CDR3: CASSAWGLSYNEQFF

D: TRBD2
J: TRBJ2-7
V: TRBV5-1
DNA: TGCGCCAGCAGCTGGGGCGGGACTAGCGGGATAAACGAGCAGTACTTC
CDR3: CASSWGGTSGINEQYF

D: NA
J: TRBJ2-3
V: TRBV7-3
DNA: TGTGCCAGCAGCACTACCCCGGGGCGCAGCACAGATACGCAGTATTTT
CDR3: CASSTTPGRSTDTQYF

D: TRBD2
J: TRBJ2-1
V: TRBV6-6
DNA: TGTGCCAGCAGGACCCGGACTAGCTTAGGGGAGCAGTTCTTC
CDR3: CASRTRTSLGEQFF

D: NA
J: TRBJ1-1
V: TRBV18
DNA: TGTGCCAGCTCACCCGACCGGCCCGTCGGGACTGAAGCTTTCTTT
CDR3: CASSPDRPVGTEAFF

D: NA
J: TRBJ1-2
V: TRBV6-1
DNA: TGTGCCAGCAGTGAAGGCGTATGGGCTGGCTACACCTTC
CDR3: CASSEGVWAGYTF

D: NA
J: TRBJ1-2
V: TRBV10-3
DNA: TGTGCCATCAGTGGGGATGGTCAGGGCCCTTACACCTTC
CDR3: CAISGDGQGPYTF

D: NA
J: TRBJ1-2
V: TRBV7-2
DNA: TGTGCCAGCAGCTTACTACAGGAGAAATCCTATGGCTACACCTTC
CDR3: CASSLLQEKSYGYTF

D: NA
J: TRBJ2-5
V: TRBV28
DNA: TGTGCCTCAGGGCTCCAAGAGACCCAGTACTTC
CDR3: CASGLQETQYF